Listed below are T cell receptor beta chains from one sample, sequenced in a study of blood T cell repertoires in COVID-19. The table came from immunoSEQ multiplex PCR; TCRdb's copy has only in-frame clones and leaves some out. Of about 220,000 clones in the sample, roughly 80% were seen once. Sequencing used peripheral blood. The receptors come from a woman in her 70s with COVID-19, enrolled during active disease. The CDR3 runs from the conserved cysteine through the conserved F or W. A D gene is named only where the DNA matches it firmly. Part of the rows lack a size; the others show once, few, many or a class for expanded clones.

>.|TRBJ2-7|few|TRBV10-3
TGTGCCATCAGTGGGCAGGGAATTTCCTACGAGCAGTACTTC
CAISGQGISYEQYF
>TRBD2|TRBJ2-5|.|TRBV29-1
TGCAGCGTTGAAGATAGCGGGAGCCACCAAGAGACCCAGTACTTC
CSVEDSGSHQETQYF
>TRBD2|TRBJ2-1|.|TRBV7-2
TGTGCCAGCAGCTCCTCAGCGGGAGTCTACAATGAGCAGTTCTTC
CASSSSAGVYNEQFF
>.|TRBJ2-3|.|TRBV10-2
TGCGCCAGCAGTGAGCTGGGGGCGGGCACAGATACGCAGTATTTT
CASSELGAGTDTQYF
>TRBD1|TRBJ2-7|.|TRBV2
TGTGCCAGCAGGAGGGGACAGGGGCCCAACGAGCAGTACTTC
CASRRGQGPNEQYF
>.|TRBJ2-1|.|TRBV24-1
TGTGCCACCAGTGACCCGGGACTGGTAGGCTACAATGAGCAGTTCTTC
CATSDPGLVGYNEQFF
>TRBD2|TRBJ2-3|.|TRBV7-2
TGTGCCAGCAGCTTCCGGACTAGCGGGAAGGATACGCAGTATTTT
CASSFRTSGKDTQYF
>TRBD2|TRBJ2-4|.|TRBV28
TGTGCCAGCAACCTAGCGGGAGGGCAGAGCATTCAGTACTTC
CASNLAGGQSIQYF
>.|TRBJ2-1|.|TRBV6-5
TGTGCCAGCAGAAAAACTCGCGGAGCCTACAATGAGCAGTTCTTC
CASRKTRGAYNEQFF
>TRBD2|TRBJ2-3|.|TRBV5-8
TGTGCCAGCAGCAATCCGGGACTAGCGGGAGTTACGCAGTATTTT
CASSNPGLAGVTQYF
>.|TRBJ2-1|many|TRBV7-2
TGTGCCAGCAGCTTAAGTCACGGCAATGAGCAGTTCTTC
CASSLSHGNEQFF